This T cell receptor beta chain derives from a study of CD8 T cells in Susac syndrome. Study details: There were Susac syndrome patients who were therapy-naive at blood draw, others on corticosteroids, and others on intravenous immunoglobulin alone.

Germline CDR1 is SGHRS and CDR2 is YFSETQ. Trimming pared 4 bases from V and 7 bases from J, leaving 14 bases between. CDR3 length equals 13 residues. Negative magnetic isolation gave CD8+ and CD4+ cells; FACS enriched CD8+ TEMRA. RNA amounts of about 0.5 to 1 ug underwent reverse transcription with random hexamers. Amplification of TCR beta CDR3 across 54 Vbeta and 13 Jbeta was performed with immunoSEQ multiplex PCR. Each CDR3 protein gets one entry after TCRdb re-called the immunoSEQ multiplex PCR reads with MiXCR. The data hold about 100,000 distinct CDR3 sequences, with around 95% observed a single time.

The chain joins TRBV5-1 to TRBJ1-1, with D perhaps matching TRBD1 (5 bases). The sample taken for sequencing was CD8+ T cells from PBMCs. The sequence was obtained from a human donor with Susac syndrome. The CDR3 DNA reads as TGCGCCAGCAGCCCCGGAGGTGGGGGTGAAGCTTTCTTT. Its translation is CASSPGGGGEAFF.